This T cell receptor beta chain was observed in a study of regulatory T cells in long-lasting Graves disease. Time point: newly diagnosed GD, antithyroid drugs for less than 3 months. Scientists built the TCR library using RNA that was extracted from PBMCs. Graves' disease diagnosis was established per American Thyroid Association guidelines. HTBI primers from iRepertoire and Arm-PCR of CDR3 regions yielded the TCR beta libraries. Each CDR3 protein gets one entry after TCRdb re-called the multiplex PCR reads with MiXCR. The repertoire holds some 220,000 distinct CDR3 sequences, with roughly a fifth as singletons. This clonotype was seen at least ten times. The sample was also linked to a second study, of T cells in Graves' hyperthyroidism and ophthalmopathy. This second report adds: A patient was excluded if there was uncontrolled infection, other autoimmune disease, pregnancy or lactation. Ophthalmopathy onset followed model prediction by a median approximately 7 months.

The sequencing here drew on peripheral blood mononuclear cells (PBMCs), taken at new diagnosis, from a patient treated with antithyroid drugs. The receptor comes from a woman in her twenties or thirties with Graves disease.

CDR3 protein: CASSEVRDRAGNTIYF. The CDR3 bases are TGTGCCAGCAGTGAAGTGAGGGACAGGGCTGGAAACACCATATATTTT. This rearrangement joins TRBV2 to TRBJ1-3; 9 positions match TRBD1. CDR1 is SNHLY and CDR2 is FYNNEI in the germline V gene. The junction had 3 bases not matched to a gene; V was cut back by 1 base and J by 2 bases. The CDR3 spans 16 residues.